This T cell receptor (beta chain) was found in a study of blood T cell repertoires in COVID-19. Study-wide background: The cDNA or gDNA used as material had been derived from T cells, B-cell-depleted T cells, or PBMCs.

The table came from immunoSEQ multiplex PCR; TCRdb's copy has only in-frame clones and leaves some out. The sample lists 200,000 to 300,000 clones; over 75% were seen once. The CDR3 contains 15 residues. The V gene's germline CDR1 is SNHLY and CDR2 FYNNEI. The V and J ends lost 7 bases and 6 bases, in that order; junction bases with no gene match: 11. This receptor was taken from a human donor in a cohort sampled during active COVID-19. The V call is TRBV2, the J call TRBJ2-1, with 8 bases that match TRBD2. Sequencing input: peripheral blood. In DNA, the CDR3 is TGTGCCAGCACCACGGTGAGTAGCGGGACCAATGAGCAGTTCTTC. This gives the protein CASTTVSSGTNEQFF.